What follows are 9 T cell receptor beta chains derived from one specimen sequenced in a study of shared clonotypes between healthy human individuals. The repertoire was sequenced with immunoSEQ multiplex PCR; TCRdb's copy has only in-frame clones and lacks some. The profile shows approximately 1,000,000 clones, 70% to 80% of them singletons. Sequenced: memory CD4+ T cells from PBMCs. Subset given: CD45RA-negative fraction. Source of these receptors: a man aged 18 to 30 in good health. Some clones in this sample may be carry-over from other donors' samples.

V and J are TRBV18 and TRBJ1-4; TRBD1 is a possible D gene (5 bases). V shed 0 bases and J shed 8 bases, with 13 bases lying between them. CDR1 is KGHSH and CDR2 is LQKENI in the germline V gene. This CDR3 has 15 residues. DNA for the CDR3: TGTGCCAGCTCACCACCGAGGGGATTCGAGGAAAAACTGTTTTTT. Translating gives CASSPPRGFEEKLFF.

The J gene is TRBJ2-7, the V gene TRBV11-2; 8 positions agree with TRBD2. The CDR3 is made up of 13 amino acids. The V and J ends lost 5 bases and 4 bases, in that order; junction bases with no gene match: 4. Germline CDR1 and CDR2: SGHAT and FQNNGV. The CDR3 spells CASSPGGRYEQYF. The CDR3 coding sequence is TGTGCCAGCAGCCCGGGCGGGAGGTACGAGCAGTACTTC. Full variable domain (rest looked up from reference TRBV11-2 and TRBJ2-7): EAGVAQSPRYKIIEKRQSVAFWCNPISGHATLYWYQQILGQGPKLLIQFQNNGVVDDSQLPKDRFSAERLKGVDSTLKIQPAKLEDSAVYLCASSPGGRYEQYFGPGTRLTVT.

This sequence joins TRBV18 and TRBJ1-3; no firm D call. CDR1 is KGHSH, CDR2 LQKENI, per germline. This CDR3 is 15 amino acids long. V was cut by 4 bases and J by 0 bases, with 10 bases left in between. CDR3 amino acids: CASSLLGDSGNTIYF. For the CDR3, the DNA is TGTGCCAGCTCACTACTCGGGGACTCTGGAAACACCATATATTTT.

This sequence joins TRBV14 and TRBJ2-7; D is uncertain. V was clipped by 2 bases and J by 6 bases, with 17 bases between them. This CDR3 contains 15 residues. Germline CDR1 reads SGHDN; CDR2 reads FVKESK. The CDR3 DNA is TGTGCCAGCAGCCAATTCCTAGTTTCAAGAGTCGAGCAGTACTTC. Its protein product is CASSQFLVSRVEQYF.

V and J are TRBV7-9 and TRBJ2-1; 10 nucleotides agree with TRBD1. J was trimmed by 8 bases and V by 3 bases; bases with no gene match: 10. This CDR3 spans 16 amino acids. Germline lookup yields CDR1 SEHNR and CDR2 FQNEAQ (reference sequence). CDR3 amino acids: CASSLRDRGRIYEQFF. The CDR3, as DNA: TGTGCCAGCAGCTTGCGTGACAGGGGGCGCATCTATGAGCAGTTCTTC.

DNA for the CDR3: TGTGCCAGCAGTCCGGGGACAGAGCTTCAGCCCCAGCATTTT. It translates to CASSPGTELQPQHF. J is TRBJ1-5 and V is TRBV27; TRBD1 agrees at 7 bases. The germline V gene encodes CDR1 MNHEY and CDR2 SMNVEV (reference sequence). The CDR3 has 14 residues. With V trimmed by 5 bases and J by 6 bases, 7 bases remained unmatched.

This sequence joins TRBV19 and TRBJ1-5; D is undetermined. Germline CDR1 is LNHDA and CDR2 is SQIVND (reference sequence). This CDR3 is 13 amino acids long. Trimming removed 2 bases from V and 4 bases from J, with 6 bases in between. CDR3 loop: CASSITWNQPQHF. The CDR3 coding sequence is TGTGCCAGTAGTATAACATGGAATCAGCCCCAGCATTTT.

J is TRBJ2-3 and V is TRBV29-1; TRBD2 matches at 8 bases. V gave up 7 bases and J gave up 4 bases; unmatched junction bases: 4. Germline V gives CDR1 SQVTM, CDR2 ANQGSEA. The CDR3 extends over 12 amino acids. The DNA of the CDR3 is TGCAGCGCCATAGCGGGACCAGATACGCAGTATTTT. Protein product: CSAIAGPDTQYF.

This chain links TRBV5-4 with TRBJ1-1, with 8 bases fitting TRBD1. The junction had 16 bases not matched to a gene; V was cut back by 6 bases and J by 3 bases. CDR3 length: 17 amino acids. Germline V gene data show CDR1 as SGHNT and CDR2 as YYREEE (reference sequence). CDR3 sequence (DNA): TGTGCCAGCACCCGACCCCTAGTTGGACAGGGTGACACTGAAGCTTTCTTT. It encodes CASTRPLVGQGDTEAFF.